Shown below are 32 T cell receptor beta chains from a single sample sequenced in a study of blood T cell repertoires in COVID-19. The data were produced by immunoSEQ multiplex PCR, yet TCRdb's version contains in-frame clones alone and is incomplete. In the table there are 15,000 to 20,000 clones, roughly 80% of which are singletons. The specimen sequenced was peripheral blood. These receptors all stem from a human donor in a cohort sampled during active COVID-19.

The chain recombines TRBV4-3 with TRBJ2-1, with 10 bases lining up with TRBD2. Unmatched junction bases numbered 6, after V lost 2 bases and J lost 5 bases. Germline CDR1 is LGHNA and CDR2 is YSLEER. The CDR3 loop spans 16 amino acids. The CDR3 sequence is CASSQSTSGVNNEQFF. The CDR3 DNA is TGCGCCAGCAGCCAAAGCACTAGCGGGGTTAACAATGAGCAGTTCTTC.

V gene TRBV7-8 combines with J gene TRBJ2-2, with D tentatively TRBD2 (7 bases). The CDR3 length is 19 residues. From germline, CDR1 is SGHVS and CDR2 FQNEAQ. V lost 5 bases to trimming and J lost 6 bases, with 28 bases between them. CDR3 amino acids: CASSPMEGGAAPPPGELFF. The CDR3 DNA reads TGTGCCAGCAGCCCCATGGAGGGGGGGGCGGCGCCTCCTCCCGGGGAGCTGTTTTTT.

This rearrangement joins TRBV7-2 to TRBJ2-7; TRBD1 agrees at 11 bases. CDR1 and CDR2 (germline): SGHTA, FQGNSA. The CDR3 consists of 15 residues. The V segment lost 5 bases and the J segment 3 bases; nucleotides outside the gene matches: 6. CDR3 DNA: TGTGCCAGCAGCGGCGGGACAGGGGGAGTCTACGAGCAGTACTTC. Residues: CASSGGTGGVYEQYF.

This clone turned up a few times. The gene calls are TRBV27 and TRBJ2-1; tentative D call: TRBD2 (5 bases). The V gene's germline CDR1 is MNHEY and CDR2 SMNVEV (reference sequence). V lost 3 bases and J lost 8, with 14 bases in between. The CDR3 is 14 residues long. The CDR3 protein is CASSLRSGFDEQFF. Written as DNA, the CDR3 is TGTGCCAGCAGTTTGAGATCGGGGTTCGATGAGCAGTTCTTC.

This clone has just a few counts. The CDR3 DNA follows: TGTGCCAGCAGACCTCTGGAGACAGGGGGAGGCAATGAGCAGTTCTTC. Translated: CASRPLETGGGNEQFF. This chain links TRBV7-9 with TRBJ2-1, with TRBD1 identical over 9 bases. Germline trimming cut 6 bases from V and 6 bases from J; bases unmatched to any gene: 12. The CDR3 is 16 residues long. The germline CDR1 and CDR2 sequences are SEHNR and FQNEAQ (reference sequence).

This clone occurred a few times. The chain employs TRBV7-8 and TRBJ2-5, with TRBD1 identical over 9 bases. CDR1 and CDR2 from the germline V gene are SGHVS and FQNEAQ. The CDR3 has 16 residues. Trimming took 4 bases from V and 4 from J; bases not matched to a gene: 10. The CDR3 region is CASSSSDRGSGETQYF. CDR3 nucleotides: TGTGCCAGCAGCTCCTCCGACAGGGGGTCGGGAGAGACCCAGTACTTC.

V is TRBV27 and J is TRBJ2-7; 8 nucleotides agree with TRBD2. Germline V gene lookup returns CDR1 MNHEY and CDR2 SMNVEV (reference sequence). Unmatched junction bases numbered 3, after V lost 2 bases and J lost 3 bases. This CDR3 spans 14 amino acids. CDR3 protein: CASSLKRENYEQYF. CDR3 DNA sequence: TGTGCCAGCAGTTTAAAGCGGGAGAACTACGAGCAGTACTTC.

The CDR3 protein is CASSPGAYSGNTIYF. In DNA form, the CDR3 reads TGTGCCAGCTCCCCAGGGGCCTACTCTGGAAACACCATATATTTT. The chain recombines TRBV18 with TRBJ1-3; possible D gene TRBD1, 6 bases. The CDR3 sequence is 15 residues long. Germline values: CDR1 KGHSH, CDR2 LQKENI. The V end was cut by 6 bases, the J end by 0 bases, with 12 bases between.

CDR3 protein: CASSVTGYGYTF. CDR3 nucleotides: TGTGCCAGCAGCGTCACAGGCTATGGCTACACCTTC. V usage is TRBV7-2 and J usage is TRBJ1-2, with D possibly being TRBD1 (5 bases). Trimming removed 5 bases at V and 4 bases at J, with 8 bases between. Germline V gene sequence: CDR1 SGHTA, CDR2 FQGNSA. This CDR3 is 12 amino acids long.

The CDR3 nucleotides read TGTGCCAGCAGCCCCCGGGGGGGCGAGCAGTACTTC. The encoded protein is CASSPRGGEQYF. The rearrangement uses TRBV28 and TRBJ2-7, with 8 bases that match TRBD2. Germline CDR1 reads MDHEN; CDR2 reads SYDVKM. Trimming at V came to 6 bases and at J to 6 bases, leaving 4 bases not matched to a gene. The CDR3 loop spans 12 amino acids.

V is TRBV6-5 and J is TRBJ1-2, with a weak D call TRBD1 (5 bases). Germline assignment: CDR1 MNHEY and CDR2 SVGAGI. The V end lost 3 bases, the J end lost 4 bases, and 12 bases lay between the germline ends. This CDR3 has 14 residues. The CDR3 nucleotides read TGTGCCAGCAGTTATAGGCAGGGTAGCTATGGCTACACCTTC. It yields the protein CASSYRQGSYGYTF.

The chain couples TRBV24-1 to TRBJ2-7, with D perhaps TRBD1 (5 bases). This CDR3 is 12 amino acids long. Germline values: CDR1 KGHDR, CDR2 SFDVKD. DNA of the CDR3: TGTGCGCCCCGGACAAAGCTTCACGAGCAGTACTTC. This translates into CAPRTKLHEQYF.

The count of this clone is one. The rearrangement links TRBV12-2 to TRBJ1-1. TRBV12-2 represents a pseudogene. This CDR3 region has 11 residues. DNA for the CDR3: TGTGCAAGGTCCCGTGTCACTGAAGCTTTCTTT. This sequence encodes CARSRVTEAFF.

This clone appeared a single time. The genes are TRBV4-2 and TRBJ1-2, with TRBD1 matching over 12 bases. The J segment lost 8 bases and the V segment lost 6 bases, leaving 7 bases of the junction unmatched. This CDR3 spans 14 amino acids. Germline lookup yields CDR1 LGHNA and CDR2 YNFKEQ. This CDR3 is CASSSGQGAPGYTF. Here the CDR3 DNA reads TGTGCCAGCAGTTCGGGACAGGGGGCGCCGGGCTACACCTTC.

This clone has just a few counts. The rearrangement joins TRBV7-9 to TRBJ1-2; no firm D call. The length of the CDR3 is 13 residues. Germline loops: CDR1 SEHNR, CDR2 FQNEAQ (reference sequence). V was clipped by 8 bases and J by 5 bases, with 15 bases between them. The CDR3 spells CASSGSWLYGYTF. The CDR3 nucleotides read TGTGCCAGCTCGGGGAGTTGGCTTTATGGCTACACCTTC.

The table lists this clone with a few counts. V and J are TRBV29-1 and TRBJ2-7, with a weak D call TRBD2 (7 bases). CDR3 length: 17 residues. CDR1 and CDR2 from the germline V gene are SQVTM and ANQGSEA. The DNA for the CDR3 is TGCAGAGCGTACAGTGGGCGGGGGCTCCCCCACTCCTACGAGCAGTACTTC. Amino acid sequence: CRAYSGRGLPHSYEQYF.

As DNA, the CDR3 is TGTGCCAGCTCACCGCCCGGGGGGCTCGCAGATACGCAGTATTTT. As protein: CASSPPGGLADTQYF. This chain uses TRBV18 with TRBJ2-3; the D gene is possibly TRBD2 (7 bases). In germline, CDR1 is KGHSH, CDR2 LQKENI. V dropped 3 bases and J dropped 4 bases, with 14 bases sitting between them. The CDR3 consists of 15 residues.

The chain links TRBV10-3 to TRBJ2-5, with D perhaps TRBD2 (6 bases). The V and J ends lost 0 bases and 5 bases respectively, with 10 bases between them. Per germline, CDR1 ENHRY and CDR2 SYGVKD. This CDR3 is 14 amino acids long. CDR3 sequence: CAISESGSGETQYF. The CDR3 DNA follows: TGTGCCATCAGTGAGTCGGGTAGCGGCGAGACCCAGTACTTC.

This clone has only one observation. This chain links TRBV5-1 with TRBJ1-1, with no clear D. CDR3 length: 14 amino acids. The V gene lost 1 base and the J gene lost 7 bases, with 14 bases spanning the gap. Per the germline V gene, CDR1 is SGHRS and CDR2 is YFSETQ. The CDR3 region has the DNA TGCGCCAGCAGCTTGCAGCGGAATCAAGATGAAGCTTTCTTT. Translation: CASSLQRNQDEAFF.

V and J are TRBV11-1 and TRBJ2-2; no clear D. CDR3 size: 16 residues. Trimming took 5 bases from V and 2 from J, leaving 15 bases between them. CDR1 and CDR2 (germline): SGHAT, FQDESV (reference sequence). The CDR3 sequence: CASSAESAANTGELFF. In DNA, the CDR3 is TGTGCCAGCAGCGCCGAGTCCGCCGCAAACACCGGGGAGCTGTTTTTT.

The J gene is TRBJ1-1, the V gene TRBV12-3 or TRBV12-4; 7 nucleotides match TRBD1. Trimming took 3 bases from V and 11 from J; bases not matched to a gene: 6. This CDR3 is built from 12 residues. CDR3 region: CASSFQGVGAFF. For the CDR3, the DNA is TGTGCCAGCAGTTTCCAGGGGGTAGGGGCTTTCTTT.

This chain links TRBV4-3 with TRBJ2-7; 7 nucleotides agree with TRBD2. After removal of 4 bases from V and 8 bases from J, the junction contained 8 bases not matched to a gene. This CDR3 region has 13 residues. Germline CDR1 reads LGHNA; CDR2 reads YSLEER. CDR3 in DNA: TGCGCCAGCAGCCGAGGGACTACTTACCAGCAGTACTTC. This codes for CASSRGTTYQQYF.

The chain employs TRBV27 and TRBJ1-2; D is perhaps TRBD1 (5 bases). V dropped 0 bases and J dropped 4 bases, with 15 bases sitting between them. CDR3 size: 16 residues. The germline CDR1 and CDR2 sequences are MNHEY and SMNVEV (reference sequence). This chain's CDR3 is CASSLSRGFEIYGYTF. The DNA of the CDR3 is TGTGCCAGCAGTTTATCTAGGGGTTTCGAAATCTATGGCTACACCTTC.

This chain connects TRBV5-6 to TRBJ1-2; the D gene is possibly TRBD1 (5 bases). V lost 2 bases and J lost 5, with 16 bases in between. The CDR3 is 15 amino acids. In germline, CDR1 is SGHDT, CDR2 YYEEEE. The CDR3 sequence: CASSFNSGGIYGYTF. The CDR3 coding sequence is TGTGCCAGCAGCTTTAATTCCGGGGGTATATATGGCTACACCTTC. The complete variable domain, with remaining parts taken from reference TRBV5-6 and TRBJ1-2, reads DAGVTQSPTHLIKTRGQQVTLRCSPKSGHDTVSWYQQALGQGPQFIFQYYEEEERQRGNFPDRFSGHQFPNYSSELNVNALLLGDSALYLCASSFNSGGIYGYTFGSGTRLTVV.

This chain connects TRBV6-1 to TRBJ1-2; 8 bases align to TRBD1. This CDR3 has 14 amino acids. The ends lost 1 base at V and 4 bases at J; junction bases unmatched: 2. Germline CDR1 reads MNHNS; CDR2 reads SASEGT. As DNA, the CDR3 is TGTGCCAGCAGTGAAGGGACAGGGCCCTATGGCTACACCTTC. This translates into CASSEGTGPYGYTF.

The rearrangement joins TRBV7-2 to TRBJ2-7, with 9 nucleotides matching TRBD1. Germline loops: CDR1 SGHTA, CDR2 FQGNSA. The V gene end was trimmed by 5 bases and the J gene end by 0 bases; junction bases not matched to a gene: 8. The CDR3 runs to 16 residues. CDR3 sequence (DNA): TGTGCCAGCAGCCCGACGACAGGGGGGGGCTCCTACGAGCAGTACTTC. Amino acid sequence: CASSPTTGGGSYEQYF.

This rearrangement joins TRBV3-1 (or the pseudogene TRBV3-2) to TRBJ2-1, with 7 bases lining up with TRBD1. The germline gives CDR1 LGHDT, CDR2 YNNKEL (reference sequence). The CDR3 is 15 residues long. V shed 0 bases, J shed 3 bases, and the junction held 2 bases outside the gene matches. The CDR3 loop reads CASSQDYRGYNEQFF. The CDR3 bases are TGTGCCAGCAGCCAAGATTACAGGGGCTACAATGAGCAGTTCTTC.

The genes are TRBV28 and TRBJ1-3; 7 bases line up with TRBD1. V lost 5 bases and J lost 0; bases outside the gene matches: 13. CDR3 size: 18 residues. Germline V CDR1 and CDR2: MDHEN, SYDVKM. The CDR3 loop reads CASSRGLRGSSSGNTIYF. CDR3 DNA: TGTGCCAGCAGTAGGGGGCTCCGCGGCAGCTCCTCTGGAAACACCATATATTTT.

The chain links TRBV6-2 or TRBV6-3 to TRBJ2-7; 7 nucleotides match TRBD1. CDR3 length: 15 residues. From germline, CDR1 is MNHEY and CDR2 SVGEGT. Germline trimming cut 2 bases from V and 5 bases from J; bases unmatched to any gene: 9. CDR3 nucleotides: TGTGCCAGCAGTTACCCGTCCTCAACAGGGGACGAGCAGTACTTC. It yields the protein CASSYPSSTGDEQYF.

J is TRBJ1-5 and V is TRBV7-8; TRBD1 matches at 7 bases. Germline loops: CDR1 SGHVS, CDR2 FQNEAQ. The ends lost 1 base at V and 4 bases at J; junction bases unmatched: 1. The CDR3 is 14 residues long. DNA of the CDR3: TGTGCCAGCAGCTTAGACAGGGGAAATCAGCCCCAGCATTTT. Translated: CASSLDRGNQPQHF.

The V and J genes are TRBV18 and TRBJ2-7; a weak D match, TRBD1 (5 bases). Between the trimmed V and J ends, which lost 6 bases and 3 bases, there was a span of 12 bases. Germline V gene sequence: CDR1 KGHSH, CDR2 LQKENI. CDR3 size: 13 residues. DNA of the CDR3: TGTGCCAGCTCCCAGGAAGGGGACTACGAGCAGTACTTC. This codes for CASSQEGDYEQYF.

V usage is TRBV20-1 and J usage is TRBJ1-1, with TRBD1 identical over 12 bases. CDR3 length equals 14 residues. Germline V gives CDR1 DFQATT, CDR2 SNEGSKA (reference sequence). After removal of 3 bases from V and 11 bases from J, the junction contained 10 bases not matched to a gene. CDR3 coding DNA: TGCAGTGCTAGTGAGGGACAGGGGGCCAAAGGGGCTTTCTTT. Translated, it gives CSASEGQGAKGAFF.